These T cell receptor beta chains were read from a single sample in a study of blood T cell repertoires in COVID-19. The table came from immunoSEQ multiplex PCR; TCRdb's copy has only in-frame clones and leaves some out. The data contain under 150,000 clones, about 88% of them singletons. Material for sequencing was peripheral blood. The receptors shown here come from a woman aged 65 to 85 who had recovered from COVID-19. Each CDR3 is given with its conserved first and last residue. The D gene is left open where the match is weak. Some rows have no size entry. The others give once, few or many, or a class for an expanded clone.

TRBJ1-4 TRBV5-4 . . TGTGCCAGCAGCTTCGGACAGGAAAAACTGTTTTTT CASSFGQEKLFF
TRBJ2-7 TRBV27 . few TGTGCCAGCAGTTTTGGGCCCTCCTACGAGCAGTACTTC CASSFGPSYEQYF
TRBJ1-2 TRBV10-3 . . TGTGCCATCAGTGAGCCCCCTGGGGTGGGGGCAGAAGCCCACTATGGCTACACCTTC CAISEPPGVGAEAHYGYTF
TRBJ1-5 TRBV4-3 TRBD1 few TGCGCCAGCAGCCAGGGGACAGGGTCCGATCAGCCCCAGCATTTT CASSQGTGSDQPQHF
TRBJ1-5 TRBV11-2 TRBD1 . TGTGCCAGCAGCTTAAACAGGGGCCGAGGACAGCCCCAGCATTTT CASSLNRGRGQPQHF
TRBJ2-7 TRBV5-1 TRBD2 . TGCGCCAGCAGATTCGGGACTAGCGGCATCTCCTACGAGCAGTACTTC CASRFGTSGISYEQYF
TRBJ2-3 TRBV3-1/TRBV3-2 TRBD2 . TGTGCCAGCAGCCAATGGGATCGCGGGGAGCGGGGGGGCGGAGATACGCAGTATTTT CASSQWDRGERGGGDTQYF
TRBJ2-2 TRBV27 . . TGTGCCAGCAGTTCCACTACCCGCGCCGGGGAGCTGTTTTTT CASSSTTRAGELFF
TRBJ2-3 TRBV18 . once TGTGCCAGCTCACAACGCGACAGGTCAGATACGCAGTATTTT CASSQRDRSDTQYF
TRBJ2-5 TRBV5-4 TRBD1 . TGTGCCAGCAGCTCACAGGGGCCAGAGACCCAGTACTTC CASSSQGPETQYF
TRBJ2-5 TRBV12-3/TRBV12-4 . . TGTGCCAGCAGTTTAGATGGGAGCGAGACCCAGTACTTC CASSLDGSETQYF
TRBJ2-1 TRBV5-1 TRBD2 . TGCGCCAGCACCTGGGGGAGGCGGGGGGTCTACAATGAGCAGTTCTTC CASTWGRRGVYNEQFF
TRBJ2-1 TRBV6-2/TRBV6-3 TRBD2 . TGTGCCAGCAGTTACACCGCCGGACTAGCGGATATCAATGAGCAGTTCTTC CASSYTAGLADINEQFF
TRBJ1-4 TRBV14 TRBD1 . TGTGCCAGGATTTCGAAAAAAGACAGGGGGGCAACTAATGAAAAACTGTTTTTT CARISKKDRGATNEKLFF
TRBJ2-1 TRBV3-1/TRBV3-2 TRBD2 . TGTGCCAGCAGCCAAGGGAAGCGGGGGCCCAATGAGCAGTTCTTC CASSQGKRGPNEQFF
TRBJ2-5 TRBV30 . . TGTGCCTGGAGTGTACGGGGTTCGGGGACCCAGTACTTC CAWSVRGSGTQYF
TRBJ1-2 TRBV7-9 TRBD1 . TGTGCCAGCAGCTTAGGACAGGGGGTCAATGGCTACACCTTC CASSLGQGVNGYTF
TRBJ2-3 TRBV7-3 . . TGTGCCAGCAGCTTAGTCCAGTCAGATACGCAGTATTTT CASSLVQSDTQYF
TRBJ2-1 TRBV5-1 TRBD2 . TGCGCCAGCGCAAGCGGGAGGGCCTGGGAAAATGAGCAGTTCTTC CASASGRAWENEQFF
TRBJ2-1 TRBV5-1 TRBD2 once TGCGCCAGCAGCTTCGGACTAGCGGGGGAGAATGAGCAGTTCTTC CASSFGLAGENEQFF
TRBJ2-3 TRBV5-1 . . TGCGCCAGCAGCTTGATCCCTAGCTACACAGATACGCAGTATTTT CASSLIPSYTDTQYF
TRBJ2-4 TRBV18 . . TGTGCCAGCTCGCCATCCCTGGCGAAGGGGAAAAACATTCAGTACTTC CASSPSLAKGKNIQYF
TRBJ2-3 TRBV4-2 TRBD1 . TGTGCCAGCAGCCCGGGACAGGGAACACCCGTGGGCACAGATACGCAGTATTTT CASSPGQGTPVGTDTQYF
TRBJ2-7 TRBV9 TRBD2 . TGTGCCAGCAGCGTACTAGCGGACTCCTACGAGCAGTACTTC CASSVLADSYEQYF
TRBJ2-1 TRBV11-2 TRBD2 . TGTGCCAGCAGCTTATCCAGCGGGACGGCTGATGAGCAGTTCTTC CASSLSSGTADEQFF
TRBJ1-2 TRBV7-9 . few TGTGCCAGCAGCCCCACCCAGGGGAACTATGGCTACACCTTC CASSPTQGNYGYTF
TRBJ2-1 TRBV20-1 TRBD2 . TGCAGTGCTAGTCGGCTAGCGGGAGCCAATGAGCAGTTCTTC CSASRLAGANEQFF
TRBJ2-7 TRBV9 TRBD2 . TGTGCCAGCAGCCCCGGACTAGCTTCATCCTACGAGCAGTACTTC CASSPGLASSYEQYF
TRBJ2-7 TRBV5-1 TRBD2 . TGCGCCAGCAGTGAGACTAGCAGCTCATTTACCTACGAGCAGTACTTC CASSETSSSFTYEQYF
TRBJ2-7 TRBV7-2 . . TGTGCCAGCAGCTTAGATAGGGCTAGCGCTCTCTACGAGCAGTACTTC CASSLDRASALYEQYF
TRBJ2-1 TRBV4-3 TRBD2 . TGCGCCAGCAGCCAAGATAATGCGGGAGAGCCCTACAATGAGCAGTTCTTC CASSQDNAGEPYNEQFF
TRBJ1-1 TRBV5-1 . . TGCGCCAGCGCCGTGACAGGAGGTGACACTGAAGCTTTCTTT CASAVTGGDTEAFF
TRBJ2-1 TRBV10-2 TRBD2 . TGCGCCAGCAGTAGTAGCGGGACGGTTCCACCTGAGCAGTTCTTC CASSSSGTVPPEQFF
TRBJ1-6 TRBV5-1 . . TGCGCCAGCAGCCCCGAGACTGGTTCTACTTCACCCCTCCACTTT CASSPETGSTSPLHF
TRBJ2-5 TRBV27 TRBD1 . TGTGCCAGCAGTTCGGGACAGGGGGAACAAGAGACCCAGTACTTC CASSSGQGEQETQYF
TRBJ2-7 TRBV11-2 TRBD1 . TGTGCCAGCAGCTTAAGGTCACAGGGGACAGCCTACGAGCAGTACTTC CASSLRSQGTAYEQYF
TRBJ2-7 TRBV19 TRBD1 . TGTGCCAGTAGTATAGCAGGGCCAGGGGGCAGGTACGAGCAGTACTTC CASSIAGPGGRYEQYF
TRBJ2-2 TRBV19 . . TGTGCCGGCCAGGGGATAACCGGGGAGCTGTTTTTT CAGQGITGELFF
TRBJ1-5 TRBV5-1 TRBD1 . TGCGCCAGCAGCCCGACCGGGACAGGGGGCTATCAGCCCCAGCATTTT CASSPTGTGGYQPQHF
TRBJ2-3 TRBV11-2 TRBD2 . TGTGCCAGCAGCTTAGGGGTAGCGGGGGGACTCACAGATACGCAGTATTTT CASSLGVAGGLTDTQYF
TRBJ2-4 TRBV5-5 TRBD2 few TGTGCCAGCAGCCCCCTGGCGGGGGATGTCGGGAACATTCAGTACTTC CASSPLAGDVGNIQYF
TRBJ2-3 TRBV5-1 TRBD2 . TGCGCCAGCAGCTGGGGAGGGACTTACCGCACAGATACGCAGTATTTT CASSWGGTYRTDTQYF